The source of this T cell receptor (beta chain) is a study of Graves' ophthalmopathy and Graves' hyperthyroidism. Study-wide results and limits: Most thyroid clonotypes expanded beyond 0.001 frequency were also found in blood. Discrimination between ophthalmopathy and stable hyperthyroidism by a 13-signature model showed roughly 88% sensitivity and 65% to 84% specificity.

This clonotype occurred many times. Its antigen is not known. Pregnant or lactating patients and those with other autoimmune diseases or uncontrolled infections were excluded. Amplification of TCR beta CDR3 regions used RNA transcripts. First-round RT-PCR relied on HTBI primers, and a second-round multiplex PCR came next. TCRdb re-analysed the multiplex PCR reads in MiXCR, keeping a single row per CDR3 protein. The sample includes around 470,000 distinct CDR3 sequences, 13% to 15% of them seen just once. The sample was blood. The source is a woman in her 30s with Graves' ophthalmopathy.

CDR3 nucleotide sequence: TGTGCCAGCAGTCCCCCCCAGGGTTCCTCCTACGAGCAGTACTTC. As protein: CASSPPQGSSYEQYF. The chain is built from TRBV12-3 or TRBV12-4 and TRBJ2-7, with D possibly TRBD1 on 5 matching bases. Trimming pared 5 bases from V and 0 bases from J, leaving 14 bases between. The length of the CDR3 is 15 residues.